The entry below gives a single T cell receptor (beta chain) sequence along with its context. Its antigen is still unknown. Nothing much larger sits one base from this clone, and base qualities are not available. The data are from a study of T cell responses to AZD1222 COVID-19 vaccine (dated by TCRdb to the early 2020s). The study in broad terms: A total of 240 or so trial participants underwent TCR sequencing, of whom about 210 had received two doses of AZD1222 and about 25 had received two doses of the MenACWY control vaccine. Enrollment into the trials was organized by age into subgroups of 18-55, 56-69 and 70-plus years, and those subgroups contained around 150, 28 and 57 TCR-sequenced participants, respectively.

Interpreted using the paper, the time point label stands for: about 28 days (+/-7) after the second vaccine dose. The label giving this sample's treatment or condition can be read as: meningococcal conjugate vaccine given as trial control. The vaccinee samples were drawn from two UK trials, COV001 and COV002, one of which was a single-blind randomized controlled phase 2/3 trial testing AZD1222 (ChAdOx1 nCoV-19) in healthy adults. Trial participant PBMC samples were collected at day 0 and day 28 after the second dose for TCRbeta chain sequencing. The CDR3 regions of human TCRbeta chains were analyzed by immunosequencing. As for how the authors treated the data: TCRs in the repertoires were matched against a reference library of SARS-CoV-2-specific TCRs that had been generated with the MIRA antigen-specificity platform. Breadth was defined as the fraction of unique TCRs that were SARS-CoV-2-associated. Depth was defined as the fraction of total T cells that were SARS-CoV-2-associated. Using the MIRA data, every spike-specific TCR was mapped to the spike region that the TCR reacted to and assigned to either a CD4 or a CD8 class. Log10-transformed breadth and depth values were compared by one-way ANOVA with Sidak's multiple comparisons tests. Here the immuneACCESS table is served through TCRdb, limited to in-frame sequences with V and J called. Missing clones are a known gap in these copies; in checked studies unresolved V genes cover under half, and the rest lacks a known reason. D and trimming come from the DNA, and the V and J calls and clone size come from that table. This sample gives under 45,000 clones in total; about 90% of them show up just once. The ten largest clones take up roughly a quarter of the sample.

Deletion took 1 base off V and 0 bases off J, with a span of 11 bases between the germline ends. CDR1 and CDR2, per the germline V gene, are SQVTM and ANQGSEA. Spanning cysteine to phenylalanine, the CDR3 consists of 15 amino acids. The read is trimmed to its CDR3 DNA, 45 bases read in frame from base 1. The study at large found these results: The 56-69-year group was small, and its depth increase did not reach significance, likely because of low power. Reportedly, close to half of the unique spike-specific TCRs recognized epitopes lying outside the regions that are mutated in the B.1.351 and B.1.1.7 variants. The whole spike protein was spanned by vaccine-associated CD4 TCRs, and dominant responses were seen in regions 160-218 and 743-854. After two AZD1222 doses, spike-specific TCR breadth and depth were significantly higher than at day 0 and than in MenACWY recipients. Participants were mostly white British and included more females than males, and it was suggested by the authors that clonal diversity may have been underestimated. Conclusions about previously exposed vaccinees are limited, since just five to seven AZD1222 recipients were seropositive for SARS-CoV-2 at baseline. Because no day 14 peak-response samples were available, repertoires were characterized only after the peak T cell response.

The sequence was collected from an adult who received the MenACWY meningococcal vaccine as a control. Rearrangement joined TRBV29-1 to TRBJ2-3, with no confidently assigned D gene. The sequences come from peripheral blood, collected 28 days after the second dose of the MenACWY control vaccine. The DNA reads TGCAGCGTTGAAGTGGCTGCCAGTAGCACAGATACGCAGTATTTT. The resulting protein is CSVEVAASSTDTQYF.